This T cell receptor (beta chain) stems from a study of T cell responses to AZD1222 COVID-19 vaccine. Study results and limitations: Following two doses of AZD1222, Spike-specific TCR breadth and depth rose.

Repertoires were generated with immunoSEQ multiplex PCR, while TCRdb's copy carries only in-frame clones and drops some. The sample lists approximately 84,000 clones, around 87% occurring once. V was clipped by 6 bases and J by 8 bases; unmatched bases: 6. CDR3 length equals 15 residues. Germline lookup yields CDR1 MRHNA and CDR2 SNTAGT. The study pooled second doses at about 4 or about 12 weeks. About this clone: Its specificity is unknown.

The source of this sequence is an adult who received the AZD1222 COVID-19 vaccine. Sequenced here: peripheral blood, sampled 28 days after the second AZD1222 dose. The V gene is TRBV6-4, the J gene TRBJ2-1; TRBD2 matches at 14 bases. The CDR3 DNA is TGTGCCAGCAGCCCGACTAGCGGGGGGGCTTATGAGCAGTTCTTC. Translating it yields CASSPTSGGAYEQFF.